This T cell receptor beta chain was captured by sequencing in a study of cytomegalovirus exposure and HLA in healthy donors (dated by TCRdb to the late 2010s). Concerning the study at large: An earlier analysis of a few hundred of the donors reported 276 Gb of sequence data and 117 million unique TCR beta sequences obtained from some 170 million T cells. Every repertoire in the discovery cohort had been generated on one and the same sequencing platform. Rather than using new phenotypic data, the later analysis identified candidate immune exposures from TCR beta sequences and from how often those sequences occurred across donors. The study profiled the T cell repertoires of hundreds of subjects by immunosequencing and related them to cytomegalovirus serostatus. Around 330 gigabases of sequencing data and roughly 81 million unique TCR sequences made up an early release that covered 500 to 650 HLA-typed donors. A later genetic analysis used genome-wide SNP genotypes for about 65% of the roughly 670 donors, treating that subset as a discovery cohort. An earlier analysis of 587 of the donors used high-throughput TCR beta sequencing to judge whether each TCR beta V gene segment behaved as functional or pseudogenic. The number of donors typed differed by locus, with roughly 629-640 for A, B, C, DRB1 and DQB1, approximately 500 for DQA1, approximately 570 for DPA1, and some 470 for DPB1. To predict cytomegalovirus infection status, the study combined high-throughput TCR immunosequencing, statistical association of individual TCRs with disease status, and machine learning. Among the roughly 390 genotyped donors, around 81% belonged to the genetic ancestry cluster associated with self-reported Caucasian donors. Alongside the repertoire data, information on donor age, sex, ethnicity and CMV serostatus was compiled. Along with the roughly 710-subject first cohort, a separate validation cohort of around 110 different subjects was used. On average, about 240,000 unique TCR beta nucleotide sequences were sequenced per donor among some 430 genotyped donors of the cohort, with about 17% of those sequences being non-productive. The study aimed to test whether signatures of past pathogen exposure could be identified by cataloging public T cell receptors. Both class I and class II loci were covered by HLA typing, at four-digit resolution. To study patterns of TCR occurrence, a later analysis re-analyzed previously published TCR beta repertoires from several hundred donors and added high-resolution HLA genotyping. A handful of DR-DQ haplotypes were handled as single units for association and clustering because linkage in the cohort was strong.

The germline ends are 8 bases apart after V is trimmed by 4 bases and J by 1 base. Measured from the cysteine to the phenylalanine, the CDR3 is 13 residues long. The DNA shown is the 39-base CDR3, in frame from base 1. From a lookup of the germline V gene, CDR1 and CDR2 are MNHEY and SVGAGI. Broad study findings and their caveats: The study listed 150 to 200 TCR beta chains as associated with cytomegalovirus. In an earlier analysis of more than 500 of the donors, most TCR beta V segments appeared in productive rearrangements about 87% or about 30% of the time, broadly matching IMGT annotations. Immune exposure information for the cohort was limited to CMV serostatus. A later analysis found that most CMV-associated TCR beta chains appeared HLA-restricted, with HLA associations seemingly driven largely by CMV exposure. Roughly uniform sequencing depth across donors was assumed in presence/absence analyses, although this assumption may not hold. Over 15 rarely observed V segments, including chromosome 9 orphons, were excluded from the earlier analysis of some 590 of the donors because counts were too low. The authors suggested that the approach could potentially be generalized to other disease states and immunological phenotypes. The classifier was reported to diagnose cytomegalovirus status with high specificity and sensitivity in both the original and validation cohorts. A later analysis associated 16,951 TCR beta sequences with specific HLA alleles at a false discovery rate of 0.05. A further reported finding was that TCR beta sequences accurately predicted the HLA-A and HLA-B alleles for most subjects in the first cohort. In a later analysis, TCR association rates were found to vary across HLA loci, with the most associated TCRs seen for DRB1 alleles and the fewest for HLA-C alleles. A later genetic analysis associated a missense DCLRE1C variant with V-gene and J-gene trimming of TCR beta chains, and an independent cohort replicated the association. Some IMGT-functional V segments, including TRBV6-2 and TRBV6-3, could not be told apart with the 87-base-pair reads, so those segments were excluded. HLA typing was unavailable for some donors at each locus, so association tests used only the typed subset. A later analysis found that HLA-associated TCR beta chains were more clonally expanded and had lower generation probabilities than equally common non-associated chains. In vitro tests confirmed that a few of the cytomegalovirus-associated TCR beta chains recognize cytomegalovirus antigens. According to a later genetic analysis, donors in an Asian-associated ancestry cluster had fewer N-insertions in productive TCRs than the approximately 700-donor mean. Most TCR sequences were observed very rarely across donors, whereas some public TCRs were present in many individuals. A group of highly shared sequence variants was considered likely to be a technical artifact of the sequencing pipeline. Assigning TCR associations to individual alleles was difficult when HLA alleles, especially DR and DQ, strongly co-occurred. Correlated functional status among segregating V segments might reflect linkage disequilibrium, but an unknown experimental factor could not be ruled out. A later analysis reported that several top co-occurrence clusters appeared linked to parvovirus B19, influenza, CMV and Epstein-Barr virus. In this cohort, only TCR beta chains were sequenced, and detectable features were limited by the absence of alpha or paired-chain data.

The cohort was made up of around 720 healthy bone marrow donors. Cohort members were all nominally healthy when sampled, although unrecorded immune exposures were likely present. The donor was CMV seropositive and was included in the group of 289 seropositive cohort members. Each donor provided a peripheral blood sample, and peripheral blood mononuclear cells were used for TCR beta sequencing. Genomic DNA was extracted from the blood cell samples with the Qiagen DNeasy Blood Extraction Kit. The library was generated by the immunoSEQ multiplex PCR assay. For the multiplex PCR, a mixture combining 60 forward primers for TCR Vbeta segments and 13 reverse primers for TCR Jbeta segments was used. Amplification of the CDR3 region of rearranged TCR beta genes was performed with a multiplex PCR assay on genomic DNA. Amplified TCR beta libraries were sequenced as 87-base-pair reads on the Illumina HiSeq System. As for the authors' bioinformatics: Across the 600 to 700 repertoires, a later analysis counted approximately 83 million unique TCR beta chains, roughly 11 million of which were shared by at least two donors. A nearest-neighbor algorithm error-corrected the raw reads and collapsed the reads into unique sequences, merging closely related sequences to remove PCR and sequencing errors. V, D and J gene segments were assigned by aligning CDR3 sequences to IMGT reference sequences. For a sequence to be retained, at least a six-nucleotide match to both a V gene segment and a J gene segment was required. A rearrangement was called productive if the CDR3 had no stop codons and remained in frame with V and J, and every other rearrangement was called non-productive. Following IMGT convention, CDR3 was defined as the stretch from the second conserved V-encoded cysteine to the conserved J-encoded phenylalanine. Sequences without an unambiguous match to a single V gene segment were excluded from the earlier analysis of 450 to 650 of the donors. In an earlier analysis of 587 of the donors, V segments were called functional above 56.7% productive rearrangements and were called segregating when the between-donor standard deviation exceeded 5%. A statistical classification framework was built for diagnosing cytomegalovirus status from the catalog of TCR beta chain sequences. A later analysis assigned V and J genes by comparing TCR nucleotide sequences with IMGT/GENE-DB human TR gene sequences. Using the TCRdist pipeline, a later analysis assigned CDR3 sequences along with most-parsimonious VDJ recombination scenarios. In a later analysis, each TCR beta chain was defined by its CDR3 amino acid sequence together with its V-gene family, and reads lacking a unique V-gene family were excluded. As a way to deal with suspected cross-contamination and a sequencing artifact, a later analysis dropped 592 nucleotide sequences that were highly shared and had low generation probability. In a later analysis, a clonal expansion index for each public chain was calculated from normalized within-repertoire ranks of inferred template counts. In a later analysis, generation probabilities were computed using a VDJ recombination model fitted to out-of-frame rearrangements, and the results were checked against IGoR. In a later analysis, hypergeometric tests were used to score TCR-TCR, TCR-HLA and TCR-CMV co-occurrence, with a repertoire-size bias correction applied to TCR pairs. False discovery rates were estimated in a later analysis by permuting HLA or CMV assignments 20 times. In a later analysis, co-occurring TCRs were grouped with DBSCAN, and TCRdist sequence similarity was added when clustering was performed within HLA-allele-positive subsets. Repertoires with fewer than 30,000 or more than 120,000 public chains were left out of co-occurrence clustering, as were five repertoires with anomalous nucleotide sharing. TCRdb retrieved this table from immuneACCESS and kept in-frame rearrangements only. Not all clones are present; in checked studies, unresolved V genes account for under half, and no reason is known for the remainder. That table gives V, J and clone size, and the DNA gave D and trimming. The sample table gives tens of thousands of clones. The ten largest account for 5.5% to 6.5% of the sample.

On this clone: Its antigen is still unknown.

Material for sequencing was PBMCs. Here the chain combines TRBV6-5 and TRBJ2-7, with TRBD1 tentatively as D gene (6 bases match). This TCR was sampled from a girl between 5 and 17 years old in good health and CMV-seropositive. The CDR3 reads CASSSGQSYEQYF. Here is the DNA: TGTGCCAGCAGTTCCGGACAGTCCTACGAGCAGTACTTC.